A selection of T cell receptor beta chains follows, all from one sample in a study of T cells of healthy individuals. MiXCR, applied by TCRdb to the 5' RACE reads, yields one record per CDR3 protein. The table records approximately 58,000 distinct CDR3 sequences, roughly 14% of them present only once. These receptors came from a human donor in good health. The CDR3 runs from the conserved cysteine through the conserved F or W. Fields, in order: J gene, D gene, clone size, V gene, CDR3 protein, CDR3 DNA. The D gene is left open where the match is weak. The size entry is marked missing in some rows and otherwise reads once, few, many or a size class.

TRBJ1-5,TRBD1,many,TRBV7-2,CASSLGQGGYSNQPQHF,TGTGCCAGCAGCTTAGGACAGGGGGGGTATAGCAATCAGCCCCAGCATTTT
TRBJ1-2,TRBD1,many,TRBV20-1,CSAQDRQGGKDYGYTF,TGCAGTGCTCAGGACCGACAGGGCGGGAAGGACTATGGCTACACCTTC
TRBJ1-1,TRBD1,few,TRBV20-1,CSARHTRIRTGVTEAFF,TGCAGTGCTAGACATACGCGTATTCGGACAGGGGTCACTGAAGCTTTCTTT
TRBJ2-7,-,many,TRBV5-4,CASSLVGGSYEQYF,TGTGCCAGCAGCTTGGTCGGCGGCTCCTACGAGCAGTACTTC
TRBJ1-5,-,-,TRBV4-3,CASSPRGYSNQPQHF,TGCGCCAGCAGCCCTAGGGGATATAGCAATCAGCCCCAGCATTTT
TRBJ2-1,TRBD1,many,TRBV10-3,CAIRPGTGGGPYNEQFF,TGTGCCATCAGGCCCGGGACAGGGGGAGGACCCTACAATGAGCAGTTCTTC
TRBJ1-6,-,-,TRBV25-1,CASTGAGYNSPLHF,TGTGCCTCAACGGGGGCAGGGTATAATTCACCCCTCCACTTT
TRBJ2-1,TRBD2,few,TRBV11-2,CASSFLAGYEQFF,TGTGCCAGCAGCTTTCTAGCGGGCTATGAGCAGTTCTTC
TRBJ2-3,TRBD2,many,TRBV29-1,CSVEGLEGDTQYF,TGCAGCGTTGAGGGACTAGAGGGAGATACGCAGTATTTT
TRBJ2-3,TRBD2,-,TRBV24-1,CATSDVAGGTDTQYF,TGTGCCACCAGTGATGTAGCGGGGGGCACAGATACGCAGTATTTT
TRBJ2-5,-,few,TRBV10-3,CAISEEATRRRQETQYF,TGTGCCATCAGTGAGGAGGCGACACGGCGGCGCCAAGAGACCCAGTACTTC
TRBJ2-7,-,many,TRBV28,CASSFRGYYEQYF,TGTGCCAGCAGTTTCAGGGGTTACTACGAGCAGTACTTC
TRBJ2-6,TRBD1,many,TRBV9,CASSVTGAAGANVLTF,TGTGCCAGCAGCGTTACAGGGGCTGCTGGGGCCAACGTCCTGACTTTC
TRBJ1-3,-,few,TRBV7-9,CASSPGPFLGNTIYF,TGTGCCAGCAGCCCCGGACCGTTTCTCGGAAACACCATATATTTT
TRBJ2-1,-,many,TRBV6-1,CAAGNNEQFF,TGTGCCGCGGGTAACAATGAGCAGTTCTTC
TRBJ1-1,TRBD1,few,TRBV30,CAWTFPGGVNTEAFF,TGTGCCTGGACCTTCCCAGGGGGAGTGAACACTGAAGCTTTCTTT
TRBJ2-3,TRBD1,many,TRBV14,CASSHGQGGTQYF,TGTGCCAGCAGCCACGGACAGGGTGGTACGCAGTATTTT
TRBJ1-1,-,few,TRBV7-2,CASSFSGDTEAFF,TGTGCCAGCAGCTTCTCTGGGGACACTGAAGCTTTCTTT
TRBJ2-6,-,many,TRBV6-2/TRBV6-3,CASSLDRTGANVLTF,TGTGCCAGCAGCCTGGATAGAACTGGGGCCAACGTCCTGACTTTC
TRBJ2-2,-,few,TRBV4-3,CASSPAGAYTGELFF,TGCGCCAGCAGCCCGGCAGGGGCCTACACCGGGGAGCTGTTTTTT
TRBJ2-5,TRBD2,few,TRBV27,CASTPQQRELQETQYF,TGTGCCAGCACCCCCCAACAGCGGGAACTCCAAGAGACCCAGTACTTC
TRBJ1-6,-,many,TRBV9,CASSVAPQGNSPLHF,TGTGCCAGCAGCGTAGCTCCCCAGGGGAACTCACCCCTCCACTTT
TRBJ2-7,-,few,TRBV5-8,CASSLDSGGGYPYEQYF,TGTGCCAGCAGCTTGGATTCAGGGGGGGGATATCCCTACGAGCAGTACTTC
TRBJ2-1,-,many,TRBV6-2/TRBV6-3,CASRDRYNEQFF,TGTGCCAGCAGAGATCGCTACAATGAGCAGTTCTTC
TRBJ1-2,-,few,TRBV7-8,CASSLAGGRWASNYGYTF,TGTGCCAGCAGCTTAGCGGGAGGCAGGTGGGCTTCTAACTATGGCTACACCTTC
TRBJ1-2,TRBD1,few,TRBV12-3/TRBV12-4,CASSLGDRSNYGYTF,TGTGCCAGCAGTTTAGGGGACAGGTCTAACTATGGCTACACCTTC
TRBJ2-2,-,-,TRBV25-1,CASSEFGATGELFF,TGTGCCAGCAGTGAATTTGGAGCCACCGGGGAGCTGTTTTTT
TRBJ2-5,TRBD2,few,TRBV10-3,CAISDLGLAGGKRLWTQYF,TGTGCCATCAGTGACCTAGGACTAGCGGGAGGCAAAAGGTTGTGGACCCAGTACTTC
TRBJ1-2,TRBD1,-,TRBV12-3/TRBV12-4,CASSHTGGVYGYTF,TGTGCCAGCAGCCATACAGGGGGGGTCTATGGCTACACCTTC
TRBJ2-2,-,few,TRBV7-9,CASSLGRELFF,TGTGCCAGCAGCCTAGGCCGGGAGCTGTTTTTT
TRBJ2-7,-,-,TRBV10-3,CAISRTGYSYEQYF,TGTGCCATCAGCCGCACAGGGTACTCCTACGAGCAGTACTTC
TRBJ2-7,TRBD2,few,TRBV18,CASSPATGGSYEQYF,TGTGCCAGCTCACCCGCAACGGGAGGAAGCTACGAGCAGTACTTC
TRBJ1-1,-,few,TRBV6-1,CASSSDNTEAFF,TGTGCCAGCAGTTCAGACAACACTGAAGCTTTCTTT
TRBJ1-2,TRBD1,many,TRBV29-1,CSAATGTSYGYTF,TGCAGCGCTGCGACAGGGACCAGCTATGGCTACACCTTC
TRBJ2-7,-,few,TRBV20-1,CSASGGPLDEQYF,TGCAGTGCTAGCGGGGGCCCCCTCGACGAGCAGTACTTC